A selection of T cell receptor beta chains follows, all from one sample in a study of PD-L1 blockade in urothelial cancer. Data came from immunoSEQ multiplex PCR; TCRdb stores just in-frame clones and leaves some out. The sample yields tens of thousands of clones, around 93% seen once. The starting material was PBMCs, obtained around atezolizumab (anti-PD-L1) treatment. Every receptor here comes from a woman older than 75 with urothelial cancer. The CDR3 runs from the conserved cysteine through the conserved F or W. The D gene is left open where the match is weak. Clone size is not always given. Where it is, it says once, few, many or a class for expanded clones.

. TRBD2 TRBJ2-7 TRBV11-1 TGTGCCAGCAGCTTTGGGACTACATCCTACGAGCAGTACTTC CASSFGTTSYEQYF
. . TRBJ2-1 TRBV2 TGTGCCAGCGCCGGACTCGTCTACAATGAGCAGTTCTTC CASAGLVYNEQFF
. TRBD2 TRBJ2-7 TRBV10-1 TGCGCCAGCAGTGAGGCCGCCGCGGGAGGGCCAGAGGAGCAGTACTTC CASSEAAAGGPEEQYF
. TRBD1 TRBJ2-7 TRBV10-3 TGTGCCATCAGTGGAGCCGGGACAGGCTACGAGCAGTACTTC CAISGAGTGYEQYF
. TRBD1 TRBJ1-1 TRBV25-1 TGTGCCAGCAGTGCGCGGACAGGATGGAACACTGAAGCTTTCTTT CASSARTGWNTEAFF
. TRBD1 TRBJ1-4 TRBV4-1 TGCGCCAGCAGCCAAGGACAGGGAGACGAAAAACTGTTTTTT CASSQGQGDEKLFF
. TRBD2 TRBJ2-7 TRBV28 TGTGCCAGCAGTTTATTAGCGGGAAACTACGAGCAGTACTTC CASSLLAGNYEQYF
. . TRBJ2-7 TRBV6-1 TGTGCCAGCAGTGAAGGTGTTTTAGGTAGGGGCTTTAGCGAGCAGTACTTC CASSEGVLGRGFSEQYF
. TRBD2 TRBJ2-1 TRBV27 TGTGCCAGCAGTCTATTAGCGGGGGCCTCCAATGAGCAGTTCTTC CASSLLAGASNEQFF
. . TRBJ1-2 TRBV5-6 TGTGCCAGCAGCTCAGGGGTCGGCTACACCTTC CASSSGVGYTF
. TRBD2 TRBJ2-3 TRBV2 TGTGCCAGCAGTCCGGGGGGACTCAACACAGATACGCAGTATTTT CASSPGGLNTDTQYF
. . TRBJ2-7 TRBV6-1 TGTGCCAGCGGGATCTGGGGGCCCTACGAGCAGTACTTC CASGIWGPYEQYF
. . TRBJ2-1 TRBV19 TGTGCCAGTAACCTTCTCGGGGAGCAGTTCTTC CASNLLGEQFF
. TRBD1 TRBJ1-1 TRBV19 TGTGCCAGTAGTCACTGGGACAGTCCAGCTTTCTTT CASSHWDSPAFF
. . TRBJ1-1 TRBV10-1 TGCGCCAGCAGTGAGCCGACTGGCAAGGCTTTCTTT CASSEPTGKAFF
. . TRBJ2-1 TRBV7-2 TGTGCCAGCAGCTTAGTTAGTAGCGGTTGGGACAATGAGCAGTTCTTC CASSLVSSGWDNEQFF
. . TRBJ2-1 TRBV5-1 TGCGCCAGCTTCCCAAGACCGAGTGGACAGTACAATGAGCAGTTCTTC CASFPRPSGQYNEQFF
. . TRBJ2-3 TRBV19 TGTGCCAGTAGTATGCGGCAGCTCACAGATACGCAGTATTTT CASSMRQLTDTQYF
. TRBD1 TRBJ1-2 TRBV28 TGTGCCAGCAGTCGACAGGGGGCAAGCTATGGCTACACCTTC CASSRQGASYGYTF
. . TRBJ2-7 TRBV28 TGTGCCAGCAGTTTAAGTGGCACAACCTACGAGCAGTACTTC CASSLSGTTYEQYF
. TRBD2 TRBJ2-3 TRBV27 TGTGCCAGCAGCCGACCGACTAGCGGGGCAGATACGCAGTATTTT CASSRPTSGADTQYF
. . TRBJ2-7 TRBV7-9 TGTGCCAGCAGCCTCTTCTCCTACGAGCAGTACTTC CASSLFSYEQYF
. TRBD2 TRBJ2-1 TRBV9 TGTGCCAGCAGCGTAGGTACTAGCGGGAGTAGCGAGCAGTTCTTC CASSVGTSGSSEQFF
. TRBD1 TRBJ2-6 TRBV2 TGTGCCAGCAACCCGGACAGGGGGGCTGGGGCCAACGTCCTGACTTTC CASNPDRGAGANVLTF
. . TRBJ2-7 TRBV11-1 TGTGCCAGCAGCTTAAATCGTATGGAGGTCATAACCTACGAGCAGTACTTC CASSLNRMEVITYEQYF
. TRBD1 TRBJ1-3 TRBV7-9 TGTGCCAGCAGCTTCTCAGGGGGGTCCACTGGAAACACCATATATTTT CASSFSGGSTGNTIYF
. . TRBJ1-5 TRBV10-3 TGTGCCATCAGTGTCTCAGGGGGCAATCAGCCCCAGCATTTT CAISVSGGNQPQHF
. . TRBJ1-2 TRBV29-1 TGCAGCGTCGCACAGGGTCCCTATGGCTACACCTTC CSVAQGPYGYTF
once TRBD1 TRBJ1-2 TRBV18 TGTGCCAGCTCCAGCGGGACAGGGAGCTATGGCTACACCTTC CASSSGTGSYGYTF
. . TRBJ2-7 TRBV27 TGTGCCAGCAGTCCAGAATTTCGGGTGTACGAGCAGTACTTC CASSPEFRVYEQYF
. TRBD1 TRBJ1-5 TRBV27 TGTGCCAGCAGTTTATCCGGGACAGGGAATAATCAGCCCCAGCATTTT CASSLSGTGNNQPQHF
. TRBD1 TRBJ2-5 TRBV5-1 TGCGCCAGCAGCACAGGGGGCGGAGAGACCCAGTACTTC CASSTGGGETQYF
. TRBD2 TRBJ2-1 TRBV15 TGTGCCACCAGCAGAGCCTCTTTCGATAGCGGGAGAAGACTTCGTCGGAATGAGCAGTTCTTC CATSRASFDSGRRLRRNEQFF
. . TRBJ1-5 TRBV11-2 TGTGCCAGCAGCCACGGGGAGAATCAGCCCCAGCATTTT CASSHGENQPQHF
. TRBD2 TRBJ2-5 TRBV6-1 TGTGCCAGCAGGATTACACTAGCGGGAACGGAGACCCAGTACTTC CASRITLAGTETQYF
. . TRBJ1-5 TRBV28 TGTGCCAGCAGGACCCCACAGGGTCCTGGACAGCCCCAGCATTTT CASRTPQGPGQPQHF
once TRBD1 TRBJ2-1 TRBV5-6 TGTGCCAGCACCCCTGTTCGTGGCAGGGGGCCCAATGAGCAGTTCTTC CASTPVRGRGPNEQFF
. TRBD1 TRBJ1-5 TRBV27 TGTGCCAGCAGTCGAAGACAGGGTCCCAATCAGCCCCAGCATTTT CASSRRQGPNQPQHF
once . TRBJ1-1 TRBV6-1 TGTGCCAGCAGTGCTCCACAGGGTCTGGACACTGAAGCTTTCTTT CASSAPQGLDTEAFF
. TRBD2 TRBJ2-7 TRBV7-2 TGTGCCAGCAGCGCTAGCGGGAGTTCTTGGTACGAGCAGTACTTC CASSASGSSWYEQYF
. TRBD1 TRBJ1-5 TRBV19 TGTGCCAGTAGCGGGGACAGGGGACGCCAGCCCCAGCATTTT CASSGDRGRQPQHF
. . TRBJ2-1 TRBV27 TGTGCCAGCAGGTCGACTGGATCCAATGAGCAGTTCTTC CASRSTGSNEQFF
few . TRBJ1-5 TRBV2 TGTGCCAGCAGTGTTCAGTTTGGCAATCAGCCCCAGCATTTT CASSVQFGNQPQHF
. . TRBJ2-1 TRBV21-1 TGTGCCAGCAGCAAAGGAGGGGGACTAGAAAGCTCCTACAATGAGCAGTTCTTC CASSKGGGLESSYNEQFF
few . TRBJ1-2 TRBV14 TGTGCCAGCAGCCCTCAGGGGACCTATGGCTACACCTTC CASSPQGTYGYTF
. . TRBJ2-3 TRBV6-5 TGTGCCAGCAGTTCCAACATTGATACGCAGTATTTT CASSSNIDTQYF
. . TRBJ1-2 TRBV11-2 TGTGCCAGCAGCGAAGAAGGGGGCTATGGCTACACCTTC CASSEEGGYGYTF
. TRBD1 TRBJ1-5 TRBV18 TGTGCCAGCTCACCACTTAGGACAGGTCCGGTAGGGAATCAGCCCCAGCATTTT CASSPLRTGPVGNQPQHF
. . TRBJ2-3 TRBV7-3 TGTGCCAGCAGCTTAATAGGAGGGGTGGAAGTGAATACGCAGTATTTT CASSLIGGVEVNTQYF
. TRBD1 TRBJ2-7 TRBV27 TGTGCCAGCAGTTCAACAGGGGGCCGGTACGAGCAGTACTTC CASSSTGGRYEQYF